These 23 T cell receptor beta chains share one sample of origin, sequenced in a study of T-cell memory formation after mild COVID-19. One entry per CDR3 protein, called by TCRdb with MiXCR from the 5' RACE reads. The sample has about 500,000 distinct CDR3 sequences, just over 20% seen once; the top ten hold around 12%. The sequencing input was PBMCs or a T cell subset sorted from them (not recorded which). These TCRs come from an adult woman who had mild COVID-19 (a few samples of this study predate the infection). Cell type and time point are not known.

The CDR3 region has the DNA TGTGCCAGCAGTTTGTTCGGGACACCCCAAGAGACCCAGTACTTC. Translating gives CASSLFGTPQETQYF. This chain links TRBV27 with TRBJ2-5, with a possible D match to TRBD1 (6 bases). V lost 3 bases and J lost 1, with 12 bases in between. Germline CDR1 MNHEY, CDR2 SMNVEV (reference sequence). The CDR3 loop spans 15 amino acids.

The rearrangement joins TRBV29-1 to TRBJ2-5; 8 nucleotides agree with TRBD2. Germline V gene data show CDR1 as SQVTM and CDR2 as ANQGSEA. This CDR3 region has 14 residues. V lost 7 bases to trimming and J lost 5 bases; unmatched junction nucleotides: 12. The CDR3 nucleotides are TGCAGCGGGGTGGGGGTAGCGGGGCCTGAGACCCAGTACTTC. Translating it yields CSGVGVAGPETQYF.

This clonotype has just a few counts. The V gene is TRBV7-9, the J gene TRBJ1-6; TRBD1 aligns across 9 bases. The CDR3 runs 15 residues. CDR1 and CDR2 (germline): SEHNR, FQNEAQ (reference sequence). The ends lost 6 bases at V and 5 bases at J; junction bases unmatched: 5. Written as DNA, the CDR3 is TGTGCCAGCAGTACAGGGGGCGCAGATAATTCACCCCTCCACTTT. Amino acids: CASSTGGADNSPLHF. Variable domain in full (rest from reference TRBV7-9 and TRBJ1-6): DTGVSQNPRHKITKRGQNVTFRCDPISEHNRLYWYRQTLGQGPEFLTYFQNEAQLEKSRLLSDRFSAERPKGSFSTLEIQRTEQGDSAMYLCASSTGGADNSPLHFGNGTRLTVT.

The chain carries TRBV29-1 and TRBJ2-7, with D unresolved. Germline CDR1 and CDR2: SQVTM and ANQGSEA. With 4 bases removed from V and 4 bases from J, the gap between germline ends came to 20 bases. The CDR3 totals 15 residues. CDR3 nucleotides: TGCAGCGTTGGTTTCTGGGGAAGGACCAATTACGAGCAGTACTTC. This encodes CSVGFWGRTNYEQYF.

This clonotype was counted between two and nine times. V gene TRBV20-1 combines with J gene TRBJ2-4; either TRBD1 or TRBD2 may fit D (6 bases each). CDR1 is DFQATT, CDR2 SNEGSKA, per germline (reference sequence). Between the trimmed V and J ends, which lost 6 bases and 0 bases, there was a span of 15 bases. This CDR3 has 15 residues. CDR3 coding DNA: TGCAGTGCCCCGGGGGCACTAATAGCCAAAAACATTCAGTACTTC. Its protein is CSAPGALIAKNIQYF.

This clonotype was picked up a small number of times. The chain uses TRBV6-2 or TRBV6-3 and TRBJ2-5; 11 nucleotides line up with TRBD1. V lost 11 bases, J lost 3 bases, and 14 bases stayed unmatched. The germline gives CDR1 MNHEY, CDR2 SVGEGT. The CDR3 runs to 16 residues. CDR3 loop: CAARTGGESAKETQYF. In nucleotides, the CDR3 is TGTGCCGCTCGGACAGGGGGCGAATCGGCGAAAGAGACCCAGTACTTC.

This clonotype was picked up many times. J is TRBJ2-2 and V is TRBV11-2; D is uncertain. Germline loops: CDR1 SGHAT, CDR2 FQNNGV. The CDR3 runs 12 residues. V was clipped by 5 bases and J by 4 bases, with 5 bases between them. This CDR3 is CASSRSTGELFF. CDR3 DNA: TGTGCCAGCAGCAGATCCACCGGGGAGCTGTTTTTT.

V usage is TRBV29-1 and J usage is TRBJ2-2; 9 bases match TRBD1. V shed 7 bases, J shed 1 base, and the junction held 4 bases outside the gene matches. CDR3 length: 14 residues. CDR1 SQVTM and CDR2 ANQGSEA come from the germline V gene. Here the CDR3 reads CSAQGQGNTGELFF. The CDR3 DNA follows: TGCAGCGCCCAGGGACAGGGGAACACCGGGGAGCTGTTTTTT.

V and J are TRBV15 and TRBJ2-5, with D perhaps TRBD1 (7 bases). The V end lost 5 bases, the J end lost 5 bases, and 15 bases lay between the germline ends. Looked up from germline, CDR1 is LNHNV and CDR2 is YYDKDF (reference sequence). The CDR3 is 14 amino acids. The CDR3 here is CATSARAGGETQYF. CDR3 bases: TGTGCCACCAGCGCCCGGGCAGGGGGGGAGACCCAGTACTTC. The full variable domain, its missing parts supplied by reference TRBV15 and TRBJ2-5, is DAMVIQNPRYQVTQFGKPVTLSCSQTLNHNVMYWYQQKSSQAPKLLFHYYDKDFNNEADTPDNFQSRRPNTSFCFLDIRSPGLGDTAMYLCATSARAGGETQYFGPGTRLLVL.

This chain links TRBV20-1 with TRBJ1-1; 8 bases agree with TRBD1. This CDR3 comprises 13 residues. Germline V gene data show CDR1 as DFQATT and CDR2 as SNEGSKA (reference sequence). V shed 5 bases and J 1 base; nucleotides not matched to a gene: 3. The CDR3 sequence is CSASDRENTEAFF. As DNA, the CDR3 is TGCAGTGCTTCGGACAGGGAGAACACTGAAGCTTTCTTT.

This clonotype occurred a few times. The chain employs TRBV7-2 and TRBJ2-6, with D uncertain. Germline V CDR1 and CDR2: SGHTA, FQGNSA. Deletions cut 5 bases from V and 0 bases from J, with 23 bases between. The CDR3 is made up of 20 amino acids. The CDR3, as DNA: TGTGCCAGCAGCCCCTACGTGGTTGGATCACGGCCCTCTGGGGCCAACGTCCTGACTTTC. Amino acid sequence: CASSPYVVGSRPSGANVLTF.

The chain uses TRBV12-3 or TRBV12-4 and TRBJ1-3; D is ambiguous. The CDR3 covers 16 residues. Trimming took off 3 bases at V and 2 bases at J, with 14 bases between the two ends. CDR3 DNA sequence: TGTGCCAGCAGTTTGCGTCTAGGATCAACTGGAAACACCATATATTTT. Translation gives CASSLRLGSTGNTIYF.

This rearrangement joins TRBV12-3 or TRBV12-4 to TRBJ2-7; 7 nucleotides match TRBD1. This CDR3 contains 15 residues. With 4 bases clipped from V and 0 bases from J, the junction kept 6 bases outside the gene matches. The CDR3 DNA sequence: TGTGCCAGCAGTTCCGGGACAGTAAACTCCTACGAGCAGTACTTC. Protein: CASSSGTVNSYEQYF.

This clonotype was found a few times. This CDR3 is CASSLRLGGSYNEQFF. The DNA of the CDR3 is TGTGCCAGCAGTTTAAGACTAGGAGGCTCCTACAATGAGCAGTTCTTC. This chain uses TRBV12-3 or TRBV12-4 with TRBJ2-1; D may be TRBD2 (6 bases). This CDR3 is built from 16 residues. V lost 2 bases, J lost 0 bases, and 11 bases lay in between.

This clonotype showed up just a few times. The V call is TRBV5-4, the J call TRBJ2-5; D may match TRBD1 or TRBD2 (5 bases each). The CDR3 is made up of 13 amino acids. Germline-derived CDR1 and CDR2 are SGHNT and YYREEE (reference sequence). V lost 5 bases to trimming and J lost 1 base, with 9 bases between them. The chain's CDR3 is CASSYGTQETQYF. The CDR3 nucleotides are TGTGCCAGCAGTTATGGGACCCAAGAGACCCAGTACTTC.

The chain employs TRBV25-1 and TRBJ2-3, with 10 bases matching TRBD1. Germline CDR1 is MGHDK and CDR2 is SYGVNS. There are 16 residues in the CDR3. V was pared by 0 bases and J by 4 bases, with 4 bases of the junction left unmatched. CDR3 region: CASSEYGDRGSDTQYF. DNA of the CDR3: TGTGCCAGCAGTGAATATGGGGACAGGGGATCAGATACGCAGTATTTT. The full variable domain, rest sourced from reference TRBV25-1 and TRBJ2-3, is EADIYQTPRYLVIGTGKKITLECSQTMGHDKMYWYQQDPGMELHLIHYSYGVNSTEKGDLSSESTVSRIRTEHFPLTLESARPSHTSQYLCASSEYGDRGSDTQYFGPGTRLTVL.

The chain joins TRBV25-1 to TRBJ1-2; D ambiguous. In germline, CDR1 is MGHDK, CDR2 SYGVNS. Trimming pared 0 bases from V and 8 bases from J, leaving 13 bases between. The CDR3 spans 14 residues. The DNA of the CDR3 is TGTGCCAGCAGTGAATATGGGCCGAGAGAGGGCTACACCTTC. Amino acid sequence: CASSEYGPREGYTF.

The chain has TRBV5-1 and TRBJ2-7, with D hard to call. The CDR3 is 14 residues long. Trimming removed 2 bases from V and 5 bases from J, with 14 bases in between. Germline V gene data show CDR1 as SGHRS and CDR2 as YFSETQ. CDR3 residues: CASSFLSDGDEQYF. CDR3 sequence (DNA): TGCGCCAGCAGCTTCCTGTCGGACGGAGACGAGCAGTACTTC.

The sample holds many counts of this clonotype. The V and J genes are TRBV19 and TRBJ2-3, with TRBD1 matching 7 bases. The J segment lost 4 bases and the V segment lost 7 bases, leaving 5 bases of the junction unmatched. The CDR3 is 13 amino acids. Germline-derived CDR1 and CDR2 are LNHDA and SQIVND (reference sequence). The CDR3 is CASMPQGSDTQYF. CDR3 nucleotides: TGTGCCAGTATGCCACAGGGGTCAGATACGCAGTATTTT.

This clonotype was seen more than once but under ten times. The J gene is TRBJ1-2, the V gene TRBV15; 9 bases are a match to TRBD1. With V trimmed by 8 bases and J by 3 bases, 4 bases remained unmatched. The CDR3 consists of 13 residues. CDR1 and CDR2 (germline): LNHNV, YYDKDF (reference sequence). CDR3 sequence (DNA): TGTGCCACCCGGGGACAGGGCCACTATGGCTACACCTTC. This translates into CATRGQGHYGYTF.

This clonotype was detected a few times. This chain connects TRBV5-1 to TRBJ1-2; TRBD1 matches at 10 bases. J gave up 8 bases and V 0 bases, and 10 bases lay outside the gene matches. The V gene's germline CDR1 is SGHRS and CDR2 YFSETQ. This CDR3 region has 16 residues. CDR3 sequence reads: CASSLATGGAEGGYTF. The CDR3 nucleotides are TGCGCCAGCAGCTTGGCGACAGGGGGCGCGGAGGGAGGCTACACCTTC.

This clonotype was detected a few times. V gene TRBV29-1 combines with J gene TRBJ2-1; possibly TRBD1 for D (6 bases). The CDR3 sequence is 16 residues long. Germline V lookup: CDR1 SQVTM, CDR2 ANQGSEA. Deletions cut 4 bases from V and 1 base from J, with 17 bases between. The CDR3 bases are TGCAGCGTTGGTCGGTCAGGGGTCAGGTCCTACAATGAGCAGTTCTTC. Protein: CSVGRSGVRSYNEQFF.

This chain links TRBV5-6 with TRBJ2-3; TRBD2 agrees at 11 bases. This CDR3 region has 16 residues. Germline-derived CDR1 and CDR2 are SGHDT and YYEEEE. V trimming: 4 bases; J trimming: 2 bases; junction bases outside the gene matches: 6. CDR3 DNA sequence: TGTGCCAGCAGCCACCGACTAGCGGGGTCCACAGATACGCAGTATTTT. Translating gives CASSHRLAGSTDTQYF.